This TCR beta chain was documented in a study of regulatory T cells in long-lasting Graves disease. Noted time point: persistent/refractory GD, antithyroid drugs over 5 years with positive TRAb. RNA from PBMCs was the source of the TCR library. V lost 5 bases and J lost 2, with 13 bases in between. Per the germline V gene, CDR1 is MNHEY and CDR2 is SMNVEV (reference sequence). The CDR3 sequence is 14 residues long. Building of the TCR beta libraries involved iRepertoire HTBI primers and Arm-PCR of CDR3 regions. MiXCR, applied by TCRdb to the multiplex PCR reads, yields one record per CDR3 protein. Among about 290,000 distinct CDR3 sequences listed, roughly a fifth were seen once.

The sample was peripheral blood mononuclear cells (PBMCs), taken when the disease was refractory, from a patient treated with antithyroid drugs. This receptor was taken from a female donor with Graves disease. This chain connects TRBV27 to TRBJ2-7, with D possibly matching TRBD1 (5 bases). The CDR3 sequence: CASSPIDRAYEQYF. The CDR3 DNA sequence: TGTGCCAGCAGTCCCATCGACAGAGCCTACGAGCAGTACTTC.